The 20 T cell receptor beta chains below all came from one sample that was sequenced in a study of PD-L1 blockade in urothelial cancer. The repertoire was sequenced with immunoSEQ multiplex PCR; TCRdb's copy has only in-frame clones and lacks some. This repertoire shows more than 50,000 clones, approximately 80% found once; its top ten account for 4% to 5%. The specimen comprised PBMCs, sampled around atezolizumab (anti-PD-L1) treatment. The receptors were gathered from a man between 65 and 79 years old with urothelial cancer.

J is TRBJ1-2 and V is TRBV19, with a weak D call TRBD1 (5 bases). Per the germline V gene, CDR1 is LNHDA and CDR2 is SQIVND (reference sequence). The CDR3 contains 14 residues. With 4 bases removed from V and 8 bases from J, the gap between germline ends came to 17 bases. The CDR3 nucleotides read TGTGCCAGTAGTAAGGAACGGGGGGTAAGAGGCTACACCTTC. It is translated as CASSKERGVRGYTF.

This clone was found a few times. The chain uses TRBV5-5 and TRBJ2-1; 10 positions agree with TRBD1. The CDR3 has 15 residues. Germline CDR1 and CDR2: SGHKS and YYEKEE (reference sequence). Trimming cost V 4 bases and J 8 bases; bases outside gene matches: 9. The CDR3: CASSLRQGAGDEQFF. In DNA, the CDR3 is TGTGCCAGCAGCCTTCGACAGGGGGCTGGGGATGAGCAGTTCTTC. Based on the CDR3 plus reference TRBV5-5 and TRBJ2-1, the full variable domain is DAGVTQSPTHLIKTRGQQVTLRCSPISGHKSVSWYQQVLGQGPQFIFQYYEKEERGRGNFPDRFSARQFPNYSSELNVNALLLGDSALYLCASSLRQGAGDEQFFGPGTRLTVL.

By share, this clone counts as medium-sized. The chain combines TRBV7-9 with TRBJ2-3; TRBD2 matches 12 bases. The V gene end was trimmed by 2 bases and the J gene end by 4 bases; junction bases not matched to a gene: 1. Per the germline V gene, CDR1 is SEHNR and CDR2 is FQNEAQ (reference sequence). This CDR3 comprises 15 residues. The chain's CDR3 is CASSLLAGGPDTQYF. CDR3 nucleotide sequence: TGTGCCAGCAGCTTACTAGCGGGAGGGCCAGATACGCAGTATTTT.

The CDR3 loop is CASSRLAGPTGELFF. The CDR3 DNA reads TGTGCCAGCAGCCGGCTAGCGGGGCCCACCGGGGAGCTGTTTTTT. This rearrangement joins TRBV7-2 to TRBJ2-2; 9 bases line up with TRBD2. The CDR3 contains 15 residues. With V trimmed by 5 bases and J by 4 bases, 5 bases remained unmatched. Germline-derived CDR1 and CDR2 are SGHTA and FQGNSA.

J is TRBJ2-2 and V is TRBV5-1; D is uncertain. Trimming left V 1 base short and J 1 base short, with 8 bases between. Per the germline V gene, CDR1 is SGHRS and CDR2 is YFSETQ. The CDR3 has 15 amino acids. The CDR3 spells CASSLIPGNTGELFF. CDR3 in DNA: TGCGCCAGCAGCTTGATCCCAGGGAACACCGGGGAGCTGTTTTTT.

This sequence joins TRBV18 and TRBJ1-3, with D hard to call. V lost 6 bases, J lost 0 bases, and 12 bases lay in between. CDR1 and CDR2 (germline): KGHSH, LQKENI. CDR3 length equals 15 residues. The CDR3 loop reads CASSLEHSSGNTIYF. The CDR3, as DNA: TGTGCCAGCTCCCTAGAACATAGCTCTGGAAACACCATATATTTT.

The chain links TRBV5-1 to TRBJ2-7, with 11 bases fitting TRBD2. CDR1 is SGHRS, CDR2 YFSETQ, per germline. The length of the CDR3 is 18 residues. V lost 4 bases to trimming and J lost 3 bases; unmatched junction nucleotides: 15. CDR3 DNA: TGCGCCAGCAGCCCGGGACTAGCGGAGTCTTTAGGGGTCTACGAGCAGTACTTC. This encodes CASSPGLAESLGVYEQYF.

The chain's CDR3 is CATSREGFWTASTDTQYF. CDR3 sequence (DNA): TGTGCCACCAGCAGAGAAGGGTTTTGGACAGCTAGCACAGATACGCAGTATTTT. The chain recombines TRBV15 with TRBJ2-3; D is perhaps TRBD1 (6 bases). The CDR3 totals 18 residues. V was clipped by 0 bases and J by 0 bases, with 16 bases between them. Germline V gene sequence: CDR1 LNHNV, CDR2 YYDKDF (reference sequence).

The chain joins TRBV5-1 to TRBJ1-1, with TRBD1 as a possible D gene (5 bases). Germline CDR1 is SGHRS and CDR2 is YFSETQ. V lost 5 bases and J 3 bases, leaving 8 bases between the germline ends. There are 12 residues in the CDR3. The CDR3 coding sequence is TGCGCCAGCAGGGGAGGGGACACTGAAGCTTTCTTT. It encodes CASRGGDTEAFF.

The V gene is TRBV25-1, the J gene TRBJ1-1; 10 bases map to TRBD1. Germline CDR1 and CDR2: MGHDK and SYGVNS. This CDR3 has 14 amino acids. Trimming removed 3 bases from V and 8 bases from J; junction bases left unmatched: 6. The CDR3 is CASSDGDRGREAFF. The CDR3 coding sequence is TGTGCCAGCAGTGACGGTGACAGGGGGCGAGAAGCTTTCTTT.

J is TRBJ1-1 and V is TRBV9, with D maybe TRBD1 (5 bases). The CDR3 runs 15 residues. V was shortened by 0 bases and J by 1 base, with 10 bases between the two germline ends. Germline assignment: CDR1 SGDLS and CDR2 YYNGEE. CDR3 amino acids: CASSVGGRSNTEAFF. The CDR3 coding sequence is TGTGCCAGCAGCGTAGGGGGCAGGTCGAACACTGAAGCTTTCTTT.

The rearrangement joins TRBV19 to TRBJ1-2; 9 positions agree with TRBD1. This CDR3 spans 16 amino acids. Germline V CDR1 and CDR2: LNHDA, SQIVND (reference sequence). The V gene end was trimmed by 8 bases and the J gene end by 0 bases; junction bases not matched to a gene: 10. Here the CDR3 reads CASDPGQGDPNYGYTF. In nucleotides, the CDR3 is TGTGCCAGTGATCCGGGACAGGGCGACCCTAACTATGGCTACACCTTC.

The V gene is TRBV5-1, the J gene TRBJ2-5; 10 nucleotides match TRBD2. The CDR3 sequence is 15 residues long. V shed 2 bases, J shed 7 bases, and the junction held 8 bases outside the gene matches. CDR1 and CDR2 from the germline V gene are SGHRS and YFSETQ. The CDR3 reads CASSLITSGEGTQYF. DNA of the CDR3: TGCGCCAGCAGCTTAATTACTAGCGGGGAAGGGACCCAGTACTTC.

The J gene is TRBJ1-1, the V gene TRBV30; tentatively, D is TRBD1 (6 bases). This CDR3 has 13 residues. CDR1 is GTSNPN and CDR2 is SVGIG in the germline V gene (reference sequence). V lost 2 bases and J 5 bases, leaving 12 bases between the germline ends. CDR3 region: CAWSKGVGTEAFF. In nucleotides, the CDR3 is TGTGCCTGGAGTAAGGGGGTGGGGACTGAAGCTTTCTTT. Variable domain in full (rest from reference TRBV30 and TRBJ1-1): SQTIHQWPATLVQPVGSPLSLECTVEGTSNPNLYWYRQAAGRGLQLLFYSVGIGQISSEVPQNLSASRPQDRQFILSSKKLLLSDSGFYLCAWSKGVGTEAFFGQGTRLTVV.

The rearrangement uses TRBV6-4 and TRBJ2-3; 9 bases match TRBD1. Germline assignment: CDR1 MRHNA and CDR2 SNTAGT. The V segment lost 5 bases and the J segment 8 bases; nucleotides outside the gene matches: 8. The CDR3 runs 14 residues. The CDR3 DNA follows: TGTGCCAGCAGTCCCGGGACAGGGTTGGGTACGCAGTATTTT. Its protein is CASSPGTGLGTQYF.

This clone has just one count. V is TRBV5-4 and J is TRBJ1-1; the D gene is possibly TRBD1 (6 bases). The CDR3 consists of 14 residues. Trimming took 0 bases from V and 1 from J, leaving 7 bases between them. From germline, CDR1 is SGHNT and CDR2 YYREEE (reference sequence). CDR3: CASSLGQANTEAFF. The CDR3 nucleotides are TGTGCCAGCAGCTTGGGACAGGCGAACACTGAAGCTTTCTTT.

This chain connects TRBV7-8 to TRBJ2-1; 10 nucleotides match TRBD2. With 7 bases clipped from V and 5 bases from J, the junction kept 14 bases outside the gene matches. Germline CDR1 is SGHVS and CDR2 is FQNEAQ. This CDR3 region has 17 residues. The CDR3 sequence: CASTVGGFGLADNEQFF. The CDR3 DNA is TGTGCCAGCACCGTAGGGGGCTTTGGACTAGCGGACAATGAGCAGTTCTTC.

This clone was seen only once. CDR3 sequence: CSVGVAAQGEQYF. Here the CDR3 DNA reads TGCAGCGTTGGGGTAGCGGCGCAGGGCGAGCAGTACTTC. The chain uses TRBV29-1 and TRBJ2-7, with a weak D call TRBD2 (6 bases). V shed 4 bases and J shed 6 bases, with 16 bases lying between them. This CDR3 contains 13 residues. Germline CDR1 SQVTM, CDR2 ANQGSEA.

The rearrangement links TRBV2 to TRBJ2-7, with D uncertain. The V end was cut by 6 bases, the J end by 2 bases, with 17 bases between. Germline CDR1 reads SNHLY; CDR2 reads FYNNEI. The CDR3 has 15 amino acids. CDR3 sequence (DNA): TGTGCCAGCAGCATGCACAGCTCCAGAACCTACGAGCAGTACTTC. It codes for CASSMHSSRTYEQYF.

This clone was observed once. This sequence joins TRBV18 and TRBJ2-7, with TRBD1 matching over 8 bases. Germline V lookup: CDR1 KGHSH, CDR2 LQKENI. V shed 6 bases and J 3 bases; nucleotides not matched to a gene: 10. This CDR3 contains 15 residues. The CDR3 loop reads CASSQGTGQFYEQYF. The CDR3, as DNA: TGTGCCAGCTCCCAGGGGACAGGTCAATTCTACGAGCAGTACTTC.